This T cell receptor (beta chain) stems from a study of memory CD4+ T cells and cytomegalovirus serostatus. Study results and limitations: Repertoires predicted CMV serostatus with median bootstrapped AUC of 0.95. CD4+ memory repertoires contained about 40% of the roughly 160 reported CMV TCRbeta sequences.

Per the study methods: Out-of-frame sequences were removed, leaving a few million distinct TCRbeta sequences. Measured with immunoSEQ multiplex PCR; TCRdb has only the in-frame clones, and not every one. The V and J calls and clone size are taken from that table; D and trimming were inferred from the DNA. In the table there are around 63,000 clones, approximately 80% of which are singletons. This clone was seen more than once but under ten times. The antigen is unknown. The sort gate was single viable CD3+CD4+CD8-CD45RO+ cells for memory CD4+ T cells. CD4+ T cells were isolated by positive magnetic selection. The sample was memory CD4+ T cells from blood. This TCR was recovered from an adult in good health and CMV-seropositive.

CDR3 protein: CASSLGGGPAAGELFF. The CDR3 nucleotides read TGTGCCAGCTCACTAGGAGGGGGCCCAGCGGCCGGGGAGCTGTTTTTT. This chain links TRBV18 with TRBJ2-2; maybe TRBD1 (7 bases). This CDR3 comprises 16 residues. Germline loops: CDR1 KGHSH, CDR2 LQKENI. The V end lost 4 bases, the J end lost 6 bases, and 18 bases lay between the germline ends.